Presented here are 5 T cell receptor beta chains from one specimen sequenced in a study of post-analysis software for immune sequencing data. General study results and limits: Elevated frequency relative to controls characterized several TRBV segments in patients, TRBV5-6, TRBV5-1 and TRBV20-1 among them.

What these receptors recognize is not known. Unique molecular identifiers tagged the TCR beta cDNA libraries. TCRdb reanalysed the PCR reads using MiXCR and keeps one entry per CDR3 protein. The repertoire includes 700,000 to 800,000 distinct CDR3 sequences, about 27% of them detected once, and roughly 0.54% sits in the top ten. The sample comprised blood. These receptors all stem from a girl aged 10-17 years with multiple sclerosis.

J is TRBJ2-7 and V is TRBV5-1; 13 positions match TRBD2. The CDR3 totals 18 residues. Germline CDR1 and CDR2: SGHRS and YFSETQ. V gave up 0 bases and J gave up 1 base; unmatched junction bases: 7. CDR3 coding DNA: TGCGCCAGCAGCTTGGTAGTTACGGGACTAGCGGGATCCTACGAGCAGTACTTC. As protein: CASSLVVTGLAGSYEQYF.

V is TRBV29-1 and J is TRBJ1-1; possibly TRBD1 for D (6 bases). Germline assignment: CDR1 SQVTM and CDR2 ANQGSEA. V dropped 6 bases and J dropped 8 bases, with 10 bases sitting between them. The CDR3 consists of 10 residues. The DNA of the CDR3 is TGCAGCGTCGGTACAGGGGAAGCTTTCTTT. Encoded protein: CSVGTGEAFF.

The rearrangement links TRBV4-3 to TRBJ1-1; 8 bases agree with TRBD1. Germline V lookup: CDR1 LGHNA, CDR2 YSLEER. The CDR3 contains 13 residues. With V trimmed by 1 base and J by 12 bases, 7 bases remained unmatched. CDR3 coding DNA: TGCGCCAGCAGCCAAGTTGAGGACAGGGAGTCTTTCTTT. This sequence encodes CASSQVEDRESFF.

The chain recombines TRBV7-9 with TRBJ2-5, with D unresolved. The assigned J gene may be wrong: the sequence end matches TRBJ2-1 better. The CDR3 covers 13 residues. Germline V CDR1 and CDR2: SEHNR, FQNEAQ (reference sequence). DNA for the CDR3: TGTGCCAGCAGCAGGGCGGAGCAAGAGACCCAGTTCTTC. This gives the protein CASSRAEQETQFF.

The genes are TRBV4-1 and TRBJ1-2, with a possible D match to TRBD1 (5 bases). Germline loops: CDR1 MGHRA, CDR2 YSYEKL. V was pared by 2 bases and J by 1 base, with 17 bases between. This CDR3 has 17 residues. The CDR3 loop reads CASSQQPLGGRNYGYTF. The CDR3 region has the DNA TGCGCCAGCAGCCAACAACCGCTGGGGGGACGTAACTATGGCTACACCTTC.